This TCR beta chain was captured in a study of cytomegalovirus exposure and HLA in healthy donors. Turning to the study itself: Of all 400 or so donors who were genotyped, 81% belonged to the Caucasian-associated ancestry cluster. Overall study results and limits: The classifier reportedly diagnosed cytomegalovirus status with high sensitivity and specificity.

The PCR contained 60 Vbeta and 13 Jbeta primers. The protocol was immunoSEQ multiplex PCR, while the TCRdb copy is restricted to in-frame clones and leaves out a portion. Among about 140,000 clones listed, roughly 82% were seen once. The V and J ends lost 0 bases and 3 bases respectively, with 11 bases between them. Germline lookup yields CDR1 MNHNY and CDR2 SVGAGI (reference sequence). There are 15 residues in the CDR3. In the case of this clone: Its specificity is unknown.

At sampling all donors were nominally healthy, likely with unrecorded immune exposures. Sequenced input: PBMCs. This rearrangement joins TRBV6-6 to TRBJ1-2; D gene ambiguous. The TCR was taken from a man in his late teens or twenties in good health and CMV-seropositive. CDR3 in amino acids: CASSYSGREDYGYTF. CDR3 nucleotides: TGTGCCAGCAGTTACTCGGGCAGAGAAGACTATGGCTACACCTTC.